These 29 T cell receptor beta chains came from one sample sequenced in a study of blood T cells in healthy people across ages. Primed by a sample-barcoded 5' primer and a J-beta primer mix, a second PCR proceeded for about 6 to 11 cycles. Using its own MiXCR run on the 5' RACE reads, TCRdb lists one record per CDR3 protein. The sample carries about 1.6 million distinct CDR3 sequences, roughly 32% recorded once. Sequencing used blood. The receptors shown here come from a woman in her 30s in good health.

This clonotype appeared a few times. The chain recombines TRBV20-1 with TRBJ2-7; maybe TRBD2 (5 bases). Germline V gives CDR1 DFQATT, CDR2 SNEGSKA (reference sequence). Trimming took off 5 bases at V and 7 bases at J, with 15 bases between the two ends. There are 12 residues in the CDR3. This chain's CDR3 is CSAERPQREQYF. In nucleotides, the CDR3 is TGCAGTGCTGAACGACCCCAGCGGGAGCAGTACTTC.

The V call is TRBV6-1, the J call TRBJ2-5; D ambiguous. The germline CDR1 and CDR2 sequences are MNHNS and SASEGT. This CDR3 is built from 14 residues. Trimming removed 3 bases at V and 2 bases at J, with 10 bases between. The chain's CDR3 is CASSESTRQETQYF. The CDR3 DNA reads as TGTGCCAGCAGTGAGTCCACGAGGCAAGAGACCCAGTACTTC.

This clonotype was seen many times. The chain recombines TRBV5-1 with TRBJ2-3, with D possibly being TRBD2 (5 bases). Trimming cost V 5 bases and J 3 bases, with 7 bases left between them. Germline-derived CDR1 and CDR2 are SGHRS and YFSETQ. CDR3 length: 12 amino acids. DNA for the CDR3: TGCGCCAGCAGGTCGGGAACAGATACGCAGTATTTT. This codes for CASRSGTDTQYF. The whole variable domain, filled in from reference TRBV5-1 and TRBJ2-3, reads KAGVTQTPRYLIKTRGQQVTLSCSPISGHRSVSWYQQTPGQGLQFLFEYFSETQRNKGNFPGRFSGRQFSNSRSEMNVSTLELGDSALYLCASRSGTDTQYFGPGTRLTVL.

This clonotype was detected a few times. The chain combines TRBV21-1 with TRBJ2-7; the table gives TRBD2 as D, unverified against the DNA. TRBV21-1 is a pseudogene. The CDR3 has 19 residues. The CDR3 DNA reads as TGTGCCAGCAGCAAAGATCTAGGGCTAGCGGAACGGGAGTTGTTCGAGCAGTACTTC. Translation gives CASSKDLGLAERELFEQYF.

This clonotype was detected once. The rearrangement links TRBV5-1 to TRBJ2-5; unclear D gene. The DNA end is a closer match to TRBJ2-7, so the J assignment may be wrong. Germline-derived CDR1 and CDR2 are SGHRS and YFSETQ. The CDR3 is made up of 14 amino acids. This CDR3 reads CASSLDGSLYEQYF. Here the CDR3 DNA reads TGCGCCAGCAGCTTGGATGGTTCCCTCTACGAGCAGTACTTC.

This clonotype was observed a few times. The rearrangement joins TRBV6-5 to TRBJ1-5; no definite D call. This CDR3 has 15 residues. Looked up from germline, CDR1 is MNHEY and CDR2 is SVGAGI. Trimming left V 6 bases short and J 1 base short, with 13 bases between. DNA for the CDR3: TGTGCCAGCAGCGATTCGAGACTGAGCAATCAGCCCCAGCATTTT. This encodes CASSDSRLSNQPQHF.

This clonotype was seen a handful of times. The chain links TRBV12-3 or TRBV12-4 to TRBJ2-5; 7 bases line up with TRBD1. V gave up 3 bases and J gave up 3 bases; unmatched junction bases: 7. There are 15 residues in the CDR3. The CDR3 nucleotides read TGTGCCAGCAGTTTCTCAGGCGACAGGGAAGAGACCCAGTACTTC. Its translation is CASSFSGDREETQYF.

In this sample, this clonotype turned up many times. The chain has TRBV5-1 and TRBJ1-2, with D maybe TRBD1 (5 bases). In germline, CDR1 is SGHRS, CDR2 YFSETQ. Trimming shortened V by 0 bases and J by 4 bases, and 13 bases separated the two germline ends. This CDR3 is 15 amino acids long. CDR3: CASSLGGQGGYGYTF. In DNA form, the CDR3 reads TGCGCCAGCAGCTTGGGCGGCCAGGGCGGCTATGGCTACACCTTC.

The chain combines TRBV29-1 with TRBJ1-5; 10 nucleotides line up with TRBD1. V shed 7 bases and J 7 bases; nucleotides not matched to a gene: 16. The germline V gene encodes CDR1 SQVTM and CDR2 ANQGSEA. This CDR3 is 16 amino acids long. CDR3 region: CSALYYSKTGGQPQHF. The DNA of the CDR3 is TGCAGCGCGTTGTACTACTCCAAGACAGGGGGCCAGCCCCAGCATTTT.

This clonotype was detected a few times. In nucleotides, the CDR3 is TGCGCCAGCCGATCCACCCAGGGCACTGAAGCTTTCTTT. Translation: CASRSTQGTEAFF. The genes are TRBV4-1 and TRBJ1-1, with D perhaps matching TRBD1 (5 bases). Germline V CDR1 and CDR2: MGHRA, YSYEKL. The CDR3 has 13 residues. Trimming shortened V by 8 bases and J by 4 bases, and 14 bases separated the two germline ends.

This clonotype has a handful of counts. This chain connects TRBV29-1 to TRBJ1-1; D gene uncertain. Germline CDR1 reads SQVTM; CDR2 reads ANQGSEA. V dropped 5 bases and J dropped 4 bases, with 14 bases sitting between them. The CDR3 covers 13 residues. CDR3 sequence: CSVRLRAATEAFF. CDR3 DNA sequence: TGCAGCGTTAGGTTGAGAGCGGCCACTGAAGCTTTCTTT.

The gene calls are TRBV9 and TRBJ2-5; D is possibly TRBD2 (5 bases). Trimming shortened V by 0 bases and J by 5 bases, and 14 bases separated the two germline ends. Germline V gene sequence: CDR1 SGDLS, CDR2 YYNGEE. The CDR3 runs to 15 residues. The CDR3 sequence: CASSVEGQASETQYF. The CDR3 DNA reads TGTGCCAGCAGCGTAGAAGGGCAGGCTAGCGAGACCCAGTACTTC.

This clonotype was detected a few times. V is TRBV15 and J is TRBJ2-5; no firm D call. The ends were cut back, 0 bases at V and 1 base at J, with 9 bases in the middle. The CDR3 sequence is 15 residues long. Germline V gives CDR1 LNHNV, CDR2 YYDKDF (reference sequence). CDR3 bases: TGTGCCACCAGCAGAGAAGGAAGCCTCCAAGAGACCCAGTACTTC. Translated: CATSREGSLQETQYF.

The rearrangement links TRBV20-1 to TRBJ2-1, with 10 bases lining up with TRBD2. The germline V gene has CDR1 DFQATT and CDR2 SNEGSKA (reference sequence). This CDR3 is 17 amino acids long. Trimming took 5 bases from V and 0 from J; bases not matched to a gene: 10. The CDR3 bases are TGCAGTGCTGGGGCGCTAGCGGGGGTCTCCTCCTACAATGAGCAGTTCTTC. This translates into CSAGALAGVSSYNEQFF.

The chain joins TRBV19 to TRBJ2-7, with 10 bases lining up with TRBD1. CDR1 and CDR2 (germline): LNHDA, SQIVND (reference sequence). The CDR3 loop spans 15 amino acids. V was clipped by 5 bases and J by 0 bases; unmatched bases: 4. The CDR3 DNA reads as TGTGCCAGTAGTCACGGACAGGGGGTCTCCTACGAGCAGTACTTC. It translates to CASSHGQGVSYEQYF.

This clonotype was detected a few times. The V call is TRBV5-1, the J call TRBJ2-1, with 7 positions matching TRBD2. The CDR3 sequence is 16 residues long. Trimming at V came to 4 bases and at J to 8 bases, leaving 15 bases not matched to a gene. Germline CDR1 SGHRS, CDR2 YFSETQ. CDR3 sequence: CASSGVGLVGLDEQFF. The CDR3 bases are TGCGCCAGCAGCGGGGTTGGACTAGTAGGTTTGGATGAGCAGTTCTTC.

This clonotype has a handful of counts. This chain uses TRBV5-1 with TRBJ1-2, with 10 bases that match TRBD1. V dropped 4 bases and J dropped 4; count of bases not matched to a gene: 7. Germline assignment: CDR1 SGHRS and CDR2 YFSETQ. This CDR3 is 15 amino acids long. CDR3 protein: CASSVRQGAVYGYTF. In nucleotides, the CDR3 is TGCGCCAGCAGCGTTCGACAGGGGGCGGTCTATGGCTACACCTTC.

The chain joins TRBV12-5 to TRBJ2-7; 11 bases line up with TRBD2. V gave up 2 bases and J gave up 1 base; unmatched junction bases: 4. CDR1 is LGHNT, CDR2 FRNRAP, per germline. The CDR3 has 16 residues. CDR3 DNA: TGTGCTAGTGGTTTGCCCGGGACTAGCGGATCCTACGAGCAGTACTTC. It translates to CASGLPGTSGSYEQYF.

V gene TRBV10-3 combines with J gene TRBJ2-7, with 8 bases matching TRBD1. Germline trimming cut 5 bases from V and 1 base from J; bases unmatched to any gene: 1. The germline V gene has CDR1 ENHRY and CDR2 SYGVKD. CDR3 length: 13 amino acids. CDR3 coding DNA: TGTGCCATCAGTCGGACAGGGTCCTACGAGCAGTACTTC. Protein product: CAISRTGSYEQYF.

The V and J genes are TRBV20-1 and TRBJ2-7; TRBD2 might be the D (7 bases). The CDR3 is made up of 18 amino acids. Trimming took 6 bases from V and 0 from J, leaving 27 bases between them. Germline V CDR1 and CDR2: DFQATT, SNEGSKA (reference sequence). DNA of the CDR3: TGCAGTGCGCGAAGTCGGGGGCGGGGGCCAATGAGCTCCTACGAGCAGTACTTC. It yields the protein CSARSRGRGPMSSYEQYF.

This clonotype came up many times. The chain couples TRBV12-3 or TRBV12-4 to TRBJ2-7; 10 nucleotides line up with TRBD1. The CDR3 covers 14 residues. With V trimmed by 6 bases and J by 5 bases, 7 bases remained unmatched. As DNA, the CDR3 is TGTGCCAGCAGCCAAGACAGGGGGCACAACGAGCAGTACTTC. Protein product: CASSQDRGHNEQYF.

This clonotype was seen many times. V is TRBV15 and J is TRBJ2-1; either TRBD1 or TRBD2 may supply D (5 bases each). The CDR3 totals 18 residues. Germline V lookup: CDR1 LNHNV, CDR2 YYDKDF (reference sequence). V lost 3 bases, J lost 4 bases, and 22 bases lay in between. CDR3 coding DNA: TGTGCCACCAGCAGGACCCCCGAAGGACGGGACCCTTACAATGAGCAGTTCTTC. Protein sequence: CATSRTPEGRDPYNEQFF.

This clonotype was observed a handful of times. This CDR3 is CSARDIQRTYNEQFF. The CDR3 DNA reads as TGCAGTGCTAGAGATATACAGCGTACCTACAATGAGCAGTTCTTC. The chain links TRBV20-1 to TRBJ2-1; D unclear. The CDR3 loop spans 15 amino acids. Trimming took off 0 bases at V and 2 bases at J, with 11 bases between the two ends. In germline, CDR1 is DFQATT, CDR2 SNEGSKA (reference sequence).

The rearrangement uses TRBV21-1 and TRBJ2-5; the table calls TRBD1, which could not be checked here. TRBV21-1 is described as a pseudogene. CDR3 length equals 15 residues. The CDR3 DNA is TGTGCCAGCAGCTATAAGGGGACAGAACAAGAGACCCAGTACTTC. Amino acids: CASSYKGTEQETQYF.

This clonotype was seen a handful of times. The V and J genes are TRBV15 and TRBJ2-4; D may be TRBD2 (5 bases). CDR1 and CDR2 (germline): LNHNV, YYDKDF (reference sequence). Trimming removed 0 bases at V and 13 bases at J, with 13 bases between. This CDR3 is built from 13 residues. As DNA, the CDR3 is TGTGCCACCAGCAGAGAGACGGGGATAGAGCAGTACTTC. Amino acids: CATSRETGIEQYF.

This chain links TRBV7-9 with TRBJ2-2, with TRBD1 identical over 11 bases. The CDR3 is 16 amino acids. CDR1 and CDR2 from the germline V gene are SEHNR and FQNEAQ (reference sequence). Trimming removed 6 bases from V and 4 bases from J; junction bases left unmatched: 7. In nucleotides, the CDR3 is TGTGCCAGCAGTCCCCCCGGGACAGGGGGCACCGGGGAGCTGTTTTTT. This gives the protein CASSPPGTGGTGELFF.

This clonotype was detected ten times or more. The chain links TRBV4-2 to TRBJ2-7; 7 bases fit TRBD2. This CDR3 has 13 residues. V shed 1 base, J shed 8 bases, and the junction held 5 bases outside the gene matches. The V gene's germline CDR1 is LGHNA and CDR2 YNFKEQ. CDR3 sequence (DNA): TGTGCCAGCAGCCAAGCGACTAGCCTCCAGCAGTACTTC. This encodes CASSQATSLQQYF.

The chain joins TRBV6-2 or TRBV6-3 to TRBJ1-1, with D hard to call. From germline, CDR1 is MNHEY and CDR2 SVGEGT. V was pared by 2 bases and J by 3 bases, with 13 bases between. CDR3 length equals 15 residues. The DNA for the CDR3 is TGTGCCAGCAGTTACGTGGTCAGAGGAGACACTGAAGCTTTCTTT. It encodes CASSYVVRGDTEAFF.

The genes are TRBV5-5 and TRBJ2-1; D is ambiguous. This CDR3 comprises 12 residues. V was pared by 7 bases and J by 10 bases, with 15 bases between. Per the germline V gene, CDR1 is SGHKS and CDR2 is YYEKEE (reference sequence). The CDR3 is CASGYLGVEQFF. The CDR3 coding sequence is TGTGCCAGCGGGTACCTAGGAGTCGAGCAGTTCTTC. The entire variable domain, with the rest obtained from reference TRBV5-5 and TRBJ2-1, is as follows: DAGVTQSPTHLIKTRGQQVTLRCSPISGHKSVSWYQQVLGQGPQFIFQYYEKEERGRGNFPDRFSARQFPNYSSELNVNALLLGDSALYLCASGYLGVEQFFGPGTRLTVL.